Given below is one TCR beta chain in context. The data were taken from a study of tissue T cells after allogeneic stem cell transplantation. Trimming pared 4 bases from V and 8 bases from J, leaving 6 bases between. There are 11 residues in the CDR3. Germline V gene data show CDR1 as SEHNR and CDR2 as FQNEAQ (reference sequence). Repertoires were generated with immunoSEQ multiplex PCR, while TCRdb's copy carries only in-frame clones and drops some. The profile shows about 42,000 clones, around nine tenths of them singletons. This receptor was identified in a woman between 40 and 69 years old who later had graft-versus-host disease after an allogeneic stem cell transplant. The sequencing used blood, collected before transplantation. The V and J genes are TRBV7-9 and TRBJ2-1; D remains unclear. DNA of the CDR3: TGTGCCAGCAGCTCCCTTCATGAGCAGTTCTTC. Its protein is CASSSLHEQFF.